Below, 21 T cell receptor beta chains from the same sample are listed, as sequenced in a study of blood T cell repertoires in COVID-19. Sequencing used immunoSEQ multiplex PCR; TCRdb keeps in-frame clones, though not all of them. The sample yields some 190,000 clones, around 85% seen once. Material for sequencing was PBMCs or T cells enriched from blood (not recorded which). The receptors were gathered from a woman in her 30s who had recovered from COVID-19.

The chain links TRBV30 to TRBJ1-4; 7 nucleotides agree with TRBD1. The CDR3 covers 14 residues. Germline values: CDR1 GTSNPN, CDR2 SVGIG (reference sequence). V was pared by 3 bases and J by 8 bases, with 9 bases of the junction left unmatched. The CDR3 protein is CAWSRGQAREKLFF. The CDR3 bases are TGTGCCTGGAGCCGTGGACAGGCGAGGGAAAAACTGTTTTTT.

The V gene is TRBV29-1, the J gene TRBJ1-1; unclear D gene. Trimming shortened V by 5 bases and J by 7 bases, and 14 bases separated the two germline ends. The CDR3 is made up of 12 amino acids. Looked up from germline, CDR1 is SQVTM and CDR2 is ANQGSEA. The CDR3 nucleotides read TGCAGCGTTCCAATACTCACCGGTGAAGCTTTCTTT. This translates into CSVPILTGEAFF.

This chain uses TRBV28 with TRBJ1-2; D is perhaps TRBD1 (5 bases). CDR1 and CDR2 from the germline V gene are MDHEN and SYDVKM. The CDR3 covers 13 residues. Trimming stripped 6 bases from V and 6 bases from J, with 14 bases between. The CDR3 nucleotides are TGTGCCAGCAGACCGGGGACTGCAAATGGCTACACCTTC. It specifies CASRPGTANGYTF.

The chain is built from TRBV28 and TRBJ1-2; TRBD1 matches at 9 bases. With V trimmed by 6 bases and J by 2 bases, 10 bases remained unmatched. Germline V lookup: CDR1 MDHEN, CDR2 SYDVKM. CDR3 length equals 16 residues. The chain's CDR3 is CASRAGGQGMNYGYTF. In nucleotides, the CDR3 is TGTGCCAGCAGAGCCGGGGGACAGGGAATGAACTATGGCTACACCTTC.

The rearrangement joins TRBV11-2 to TRBJ2-3; a possible D gene is TRBD2 (7 bases). CDR1 is SGHAT and CDR2 is FQNNGV in the germline V gene. The CDR3 runs to 17 residues. V lost 5 bases, J lost 3 bases, and 21 bases lay in between. The CDR3 sequence: CASSPRFGRGTTDTQYF. CDR3 DNA sequence: TGTGCCAGCAGCCCTCGGTTCGGGCGGGGGACAACAGATACGCAGTATTTT.

The rearrangement links TRBV5-1 to TRBJ2-3; 7 positions agree with TRBD2. The V gene's germline CDR1 is SGHRS and CDR2 YFSETQ. Trimming took 0 bases from V and 5 from J; bases not matched to a gene: 6. CDR3 size: 15 residues. Here the CDR3 reads CASSLGLAAGDTQYF. For the CDR3, the DNA is TGCGCCAGCAGCTTGGGCCTAGCGGCCGGAGATACGCAGTATTTT.

The chain combines TRBV30 with TRBJ1-6, with 7 bases matching TRBD1. V was clipped by 2 bases and J by 4 bases; unmatched bases: 5. Looked up from germline, CDR1 is GTSNPN and CDR2 is SVGIG (reference sequence). The CDR3 loop spans 15 amino acids. CDR3 sequence: CAWSIGTVYNSPLHF. CDR3 DNA sequence: TGTGCCTGGAGTATTGGGACAGTATATAATTCACCCCTCCACTTT.

This chain links TRBV28 with TRBJ2-1; possibly TRBD1 for D (6 bases). The CDR3 sequence is 15 residues long. Germline CDR1 MDHEN, CDR2 SYDVKM. The ends were cut back, 3 bases at V and 9 bases at J, with 18 bases in the middle. CDR3 in DNA: TGTGCCAGCAGTTTTATGGGGGCAGGGGATGGTGAGCAGTTCTTC. Protein sequence: CASSFMGAGDGEQFF.

The chain employs TRBV7-6 and TRBJ1-1, with D tentatively TRBD1 (5 bases). V lost 4 bases to trimming and J lost 2 bases, with 14 bases between them. This CDR3 is built from 15 residues. Germline lookup yields CDR1 SGHVS and CDR2 FNYEAQ. CDR3 in DNA: TGTGCCAGCAGCTCCGAGACAGTGAGAAACACTGAAGCTTTCTTT. This translates into CASSSETVRNTEAFF.

This clone was detected only once. The chain employs TRBV7-6 and TRBJ1-1; TRBD1 matches at 7 bases. Losses at the gene ends were 7 bases for V and 1 base for J; bases not matched to a gene: 9. This CDR3 has 15 amino acids. CDR1 and CDR2 (germline): SGHVS, FNYEAQ. DNA for the CDR3: TGTGCCAGCAACAAGATGCAGGGGGGGAACACTGAAGCTTTCTTT. Protein: CASNKMQGGNTEAFF.

The table lists this clone with a count of one. The chain couples TRBV3-1 (or the pseudogene TRBV3-2) to TRBJ1-2; the D is unclear. The CDR3 totals 12 residues. V lost 0 bases to trimming and J lost 8 bases, with 7 bases between them. Germline values: CDR1 LGHDT, CDR2 YNNKEL (reference sequence). The CDR3 coding sequence is TGTGCCAGCAGCCAAGATCGAGAGGGCTACACCTTC. It specifies CASSQDREGYTF.

V and J are TRBV11-2 and TRBJ2-7; 12 bases are a match to TRBD1. The J segment lost 4 bases and the V segment lost 5 bases, leaving 3 bases of the junction unmatched. Germline V gene data show CDR1 as SGHAT and CDR2 as FQNNGV. The CDR3 sequence is 14 residues long. The CDR3 coding sequence is TGTGCCAGCAGCCCGGGACAGGGGGCGTACGAGCAGTACGTC. It translates to CASSPGQGAYEQYV.

The chain joins TRBV28 to TRBJ2-7; no clear D. Germline-derived CDR1 and CDR2 are MDHEN and SYDVKM. Trimming cost V 1 base and J 0 bases, with 7 bases left between them. The CDR3 is made up of 14 amino acids. The DNA of the CDR3 is TGTGCCAGCAGTTTATACGGTTACTCCTACGAGCAGTACTTC. Its translation: CASSLYGYSYEQYF.

The chain carries TRBV3-1 (or the pseudogene TRBV3-2) and TRBJ1-3; the D is unclear. This CDR3 has 15 residues. The V gene lost 0 bases and the J gene lost 4 bases, with 10 bases spanning the gap. CDR1 and CDR2 (germline): LGHDT, YNNKEL (reference sequence). The CDR3 DNA reads TGTGCCAGCAGCCAAGACTGGACTCTCGGAAACACCATATATTTT. It translates to CASSQDWTLGNTIYF.

This clone is a singleton in its sample. The genes are TRBV7-3 and TRBJ1-2; the D gene is possibly TRBD1 (5 bases). The CDR3 consists of 13 residues. Germline loops: CDR1 SGHTA, CDR2 FQGTGA. The V gene lost 3 bases and the J gene lost 1 base, with 6 bases spanning the gap. The CDR3 region is CASSFDSNYGYTF. The CDR3 coding sequence is TGTGCCAGCAGCTTTGACAGTAACTATGGCTACACCTTC.

This chain links TRBV9 with TRBJ1-6; 9 bases are shared with TRBD1. CDR3 size: 14 residues. Per germline, CDR1 SGDLS and CDR2 YYNGEE. Trimming removed 0 bases from V and 10 bases from J; junction bases left unmatched: 2. CDR3 sequence: CASSVGQGESPLHF. Here the CDR3 DNA reads TGTGCCAGCAGCGTAGGACAGGGGGAATCACCCCTCCACTTT. The full variable domain, with the rest looked up from reference TRBV9 and TRBJ1-6, is DSGVTQTPKHLITATGQRVTLRCSPRSGDLSVYWYQQSLDQGLQFLIQYYNGEERAKGNILERFSAQQFPDLHSELNLSSLELGDSALYFCASSVGQGESPLHFGNGTRLTVT.

The rearrangement joins TRBV19 to TRBJ1-2; TRBD1 agrees at 7 bases. Germline CDR1 is LNHDA and CDR2 is SQIVND (reference sequence). V was clipped by 4 bases and J by 5 bases; unmatched bases: 7. The CDR3 totals 14 residues. CDR3 in amino acids: CASSTDRVGYGYTF. CDR3 coding DNA: TGTGCCAGTAGTACCGACAGGGTTGGATATGGCTACACCTTC.

The chain couples TRBV6-4 to TRBJ2-1, with 7 bases identical to TRBD2. This CDR3 region has 14 residues. Looked up from germline, CDR1 is MRHNA and CDR2 is SNTAGT. Unmatched junction bases numbered 2, after V lost 6 bases and J lost 0 bases. In DNA form, the CDR3 reads TGTGCCAGCAGGCCTAGCGGCTCCTACAATGAGCAGTTCTTC. Translating gives CASRPSGSYNEQFF.

This chain connects TRBV7-2 to TRBJ1-2; 8 bases are a match to TRBD1. After removal of 0 bases from V and 6 bases from J, the junction contained 3 bases not matched to a gene. CDR3 length: 14 residues. In germline, CDR1 is SGHTA, CDR2 FQGNSA. CDR3 in amino acids: CASSLAQGADGYTF. DNA of the CDR3: TGTGCCAGCAGCTTAGCCCAGGGGGCTGATGGCTACACCTTC.

The chain is built from TRBV28 and TRBJ1-2; D remains ambiguous. The CDR3 runs to 12 residues. With 9 bases removed from V and 3 bases from J, the gap between germline ends came to 11 bases. Germline values: CDR1 MDHEN, CDR2 SYDVKM. In DNA form, the CDR3 reads TGTGCCAGTGAGCGGCGATACTATGGCTACACCTTC. Translated: CASERRYYGYTF.

This clone was counted only a few times. The chain uses TRBV28 and TRBJ1-4; 7 bases map to TRBD1. Germline lookup yields CDR1 MDHEN and CDR2 SYDVKM. Trimming removed 1 base from V and 7 bases from J; junction bases left unmatched: 9. The CDR3 spans 16 residues. The CDR3 protein is CASSLSGGGRSEKLFF. In DNA form, the CDR3 reads TGTGCCAGCAGTTTATCCGGAGGGGGCAGGAGTGAAAAACTGTTTTTT.